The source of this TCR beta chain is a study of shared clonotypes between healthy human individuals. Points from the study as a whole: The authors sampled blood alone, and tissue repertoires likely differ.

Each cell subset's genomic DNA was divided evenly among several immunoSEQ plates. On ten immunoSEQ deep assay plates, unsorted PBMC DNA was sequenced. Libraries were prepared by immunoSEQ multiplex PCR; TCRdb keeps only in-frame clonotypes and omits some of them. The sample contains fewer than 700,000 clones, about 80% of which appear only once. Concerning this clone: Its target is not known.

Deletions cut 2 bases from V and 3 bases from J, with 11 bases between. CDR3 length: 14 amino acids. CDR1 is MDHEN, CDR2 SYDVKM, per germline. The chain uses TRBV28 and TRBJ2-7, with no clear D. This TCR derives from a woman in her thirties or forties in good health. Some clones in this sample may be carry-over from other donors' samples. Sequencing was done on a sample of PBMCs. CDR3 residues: CASSLVAEYYEQYF. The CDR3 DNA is TGTGCCAGCAGTTTAGTGGCAGAATACTACGAGCAGTACTTC.